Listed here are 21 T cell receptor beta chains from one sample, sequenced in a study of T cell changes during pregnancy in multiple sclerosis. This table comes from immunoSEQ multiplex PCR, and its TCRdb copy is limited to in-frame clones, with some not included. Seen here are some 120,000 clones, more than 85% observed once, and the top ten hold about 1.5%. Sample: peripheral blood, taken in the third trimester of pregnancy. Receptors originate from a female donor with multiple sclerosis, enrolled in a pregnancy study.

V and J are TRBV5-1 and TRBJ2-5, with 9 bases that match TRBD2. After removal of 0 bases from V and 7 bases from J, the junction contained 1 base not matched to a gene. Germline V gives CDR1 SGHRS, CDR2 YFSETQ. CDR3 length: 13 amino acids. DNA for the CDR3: TGCGCCAGCAGCTTGGAAGCGGGAGGGACCCAGTACTTC. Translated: CASSLEAGGTQYF.

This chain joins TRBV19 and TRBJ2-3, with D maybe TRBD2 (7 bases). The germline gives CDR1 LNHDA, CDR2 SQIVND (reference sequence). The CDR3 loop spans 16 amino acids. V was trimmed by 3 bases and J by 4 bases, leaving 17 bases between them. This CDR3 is CASSMGGGSRSDTQYF. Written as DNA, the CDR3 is TGTGCCAGTAGTATGGGGGGCGGGAGCCGTTCAGATACGCAGTATTTT.

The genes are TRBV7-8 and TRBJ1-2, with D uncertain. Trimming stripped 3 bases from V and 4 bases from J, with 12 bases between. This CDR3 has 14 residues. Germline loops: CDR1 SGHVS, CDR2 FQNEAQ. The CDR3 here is CASSFAGIPYGYTF. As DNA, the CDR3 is TGTGCCAGCAGCTTTGCCGGGATACCCTATGGCTACACCTTC.

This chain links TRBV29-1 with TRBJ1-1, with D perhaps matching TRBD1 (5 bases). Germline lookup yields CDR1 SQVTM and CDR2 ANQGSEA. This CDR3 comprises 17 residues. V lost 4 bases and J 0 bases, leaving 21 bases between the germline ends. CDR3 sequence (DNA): TGCAGCGTTGCGGTACAGGCCCAATTAAGAATGAACACTGAAGCTTTCTTT. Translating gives CSVAVQAQLRMNTEAFF.

The CDR3 DNA sequence: TGTGCCAGCAGCTTAGCGTGGGGGGGGGAGCAGTACTTC. It specifies CASSLAWGGEQYF. V gene TRBV7-9 combines with J gene TRBJ2-7, with 7 bases matching TRBD2. The V segment lost 0 bases and the J segment 7 bases; nucleotides outside the gene matches: 3. Germline-derived CDR1 and CDR2 are SEHNR and FQNEAQ (reference sequence). The CDR3 loop spans 13 amino acids. Together with reference TRBV7-9 and TRBJ2-7, the CDR3 gives the full variable domain: DTGVSQNPRHKITKRGQNVTFRCDPISEHNRLYWYRQTLGQGPEFLTYFQNEAQLEKSRLLSDRFSAERPKGSFSTLEIQRTEQGDSAMYLCASSLAWGGEQYFGPGTRLTVT.

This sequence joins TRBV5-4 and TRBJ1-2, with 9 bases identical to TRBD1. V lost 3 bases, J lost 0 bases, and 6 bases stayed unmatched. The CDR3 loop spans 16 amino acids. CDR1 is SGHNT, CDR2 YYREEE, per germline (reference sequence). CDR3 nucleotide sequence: TGTGCCAGCAGCTCCGAAAGGACAGGGGCTAACTATGGCTACACCTTC. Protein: CASSSERTGANYGYTF.

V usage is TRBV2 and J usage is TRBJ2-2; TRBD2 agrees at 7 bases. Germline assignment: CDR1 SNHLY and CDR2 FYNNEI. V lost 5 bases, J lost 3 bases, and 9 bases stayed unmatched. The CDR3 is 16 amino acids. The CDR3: CASSTNYGGDTGELFF. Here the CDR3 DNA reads TGTGCCAGCAGTACAAATTATGGGGGGGACACCGGGGAGCTGTTTTTT.

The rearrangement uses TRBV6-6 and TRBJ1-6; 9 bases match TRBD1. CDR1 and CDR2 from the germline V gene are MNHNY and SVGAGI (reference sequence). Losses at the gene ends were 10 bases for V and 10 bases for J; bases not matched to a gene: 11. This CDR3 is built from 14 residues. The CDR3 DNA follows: TGTGCCAAGACCCCCGGGACAGGGAGCTCACCCCTCCACTTT. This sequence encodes CAKTPGTGSSPLHF.

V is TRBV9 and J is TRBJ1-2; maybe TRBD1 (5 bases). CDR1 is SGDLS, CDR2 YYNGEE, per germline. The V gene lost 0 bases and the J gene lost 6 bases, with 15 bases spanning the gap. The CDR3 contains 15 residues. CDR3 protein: CASSVADLTGDGYTF. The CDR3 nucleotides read TGTGCCAGCAGCGTAGCCGACCTAACGGGGGATGGCTACACCTTC.

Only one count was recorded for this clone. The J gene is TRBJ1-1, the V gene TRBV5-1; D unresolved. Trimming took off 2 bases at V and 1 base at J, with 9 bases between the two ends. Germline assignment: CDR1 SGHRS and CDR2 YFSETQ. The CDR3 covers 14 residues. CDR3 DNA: TGCGCCAGCAGCTTTAATCGCAGGAACACTGAAGCTTTCTTT. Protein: CASSFNRRNTEAFF. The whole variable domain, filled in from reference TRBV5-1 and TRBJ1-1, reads KAGVTQTPRYLIKTRGQQVTLSCSPISGHRSVSWYQQTPGQGLQFLFEYFSETQRNKGNFPGRFSGRQFSNSRSEMNVSTLELGDSALYLCASSFNRRNTEAFFGQGTRLTVV.

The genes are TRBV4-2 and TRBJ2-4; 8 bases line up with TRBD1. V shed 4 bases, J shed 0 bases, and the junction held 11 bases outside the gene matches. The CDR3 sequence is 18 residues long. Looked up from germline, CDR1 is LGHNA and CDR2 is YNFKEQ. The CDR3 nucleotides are TGTGCCAGCAGCCCGACAGTGGACAGGGACATAGCCAAAAACATTCAGTACTTC. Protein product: CASSPTVDRDIAKNIQYF.

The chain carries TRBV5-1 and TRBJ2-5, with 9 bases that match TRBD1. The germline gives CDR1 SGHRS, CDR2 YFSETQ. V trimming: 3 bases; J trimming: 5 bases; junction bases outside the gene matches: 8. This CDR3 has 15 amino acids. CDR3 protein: CASSSDTGGWETQYF. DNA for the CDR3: TGCGCCAGCAGCTCAGATACAGGGGGCTGGGAGACCCAGTACTTC.

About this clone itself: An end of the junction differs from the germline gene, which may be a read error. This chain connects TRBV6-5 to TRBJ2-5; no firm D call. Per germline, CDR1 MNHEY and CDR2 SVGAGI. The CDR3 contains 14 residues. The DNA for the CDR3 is TGTGCCAGCAGTTACTGGCGCAGGCAAGGGACCCAGTACTTC. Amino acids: CASSYWRRQGTQYF.

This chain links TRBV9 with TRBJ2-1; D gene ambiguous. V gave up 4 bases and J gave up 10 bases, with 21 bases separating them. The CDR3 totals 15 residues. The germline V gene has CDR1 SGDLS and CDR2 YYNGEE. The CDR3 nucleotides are TGTGCCAGCAGCTCTACAAGGAGAAACCCGGAGGAGCAGTTCTTC. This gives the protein CASSSTRRNPEEQFF.

The CDR3: CAISESRQGASNQPQHF. DNA for the CDR3: TGTGCCATCAGTGAGTCGAGACAGGGGGCCAGCAATCAGCCCCAGCATTTT. The chain recombines TRBV10-3 with TRBJ1-5, with 10 bases identical to TRBD1. CDR1 is ENHRY, CDR2 SYGVKD, per germline. The trim removed 0 bases at V and 1 base at J, leaving 3 bases unmatched. This CDR3 is 17 amino acids long.

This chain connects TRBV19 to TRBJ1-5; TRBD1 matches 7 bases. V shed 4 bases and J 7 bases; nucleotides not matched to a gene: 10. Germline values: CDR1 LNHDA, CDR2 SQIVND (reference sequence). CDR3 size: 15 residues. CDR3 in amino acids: CASSTLGQLEQPQHF. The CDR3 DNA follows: TGTGCCAGTAGTACCCTGGGACAGTTGGAACAGCCCCAGCATTTT.

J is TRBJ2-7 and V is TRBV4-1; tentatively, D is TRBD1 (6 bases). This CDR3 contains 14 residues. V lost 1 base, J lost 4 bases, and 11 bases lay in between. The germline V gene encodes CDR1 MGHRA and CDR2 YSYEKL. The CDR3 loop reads CASSQGGTLYEQYF. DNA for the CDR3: TGCGCCAGCAGCCAAGGAGGGACACTGTACGAGCAGTACTTC.

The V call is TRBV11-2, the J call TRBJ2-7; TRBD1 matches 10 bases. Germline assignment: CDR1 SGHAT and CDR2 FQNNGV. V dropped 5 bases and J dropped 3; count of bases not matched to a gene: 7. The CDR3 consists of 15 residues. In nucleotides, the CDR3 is TGTGCCAGCAGCGCCCCGGGACAGGGGATCTACGAGCAGTACTTC. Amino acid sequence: CASSAPGQGIYEQYF.

The CDR3 protein is CASSIDRGARNQPQHF. CDR3 DNA: TGTGCCAGCAGCATCGACAGGGGGGCCCGCAATCAGCCCCAGCATTTT. V gene TRBV6-4 combines with J gene TRBJ1-5; TRBD1 matches at 9 bases. With V trimmed by 6 bases and J by 2 bases, 8 bases remained unmatched. The germline gives CDR1 MRHNA, CDR2 SNTAGT. CDR3 size: 16 residues.

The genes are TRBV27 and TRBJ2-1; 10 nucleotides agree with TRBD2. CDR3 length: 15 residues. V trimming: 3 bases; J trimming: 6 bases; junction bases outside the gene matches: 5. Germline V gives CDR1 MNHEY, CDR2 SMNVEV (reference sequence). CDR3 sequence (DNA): TGTGCCAGCAGTTTCCTAGCGGGAGCCATCAATGAGCAGTTCTTC. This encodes CASSFLAGAINEQFF.

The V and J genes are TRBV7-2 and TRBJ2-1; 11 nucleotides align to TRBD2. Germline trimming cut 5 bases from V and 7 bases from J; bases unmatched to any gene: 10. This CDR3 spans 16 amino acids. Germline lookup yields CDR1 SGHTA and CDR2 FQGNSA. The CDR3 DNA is TGTGCCAGCAGCCCTAGACTAGCGGGACTTACAAATGAGCAGTTCTTC. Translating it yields CASSPRLAGLTNEQFF.